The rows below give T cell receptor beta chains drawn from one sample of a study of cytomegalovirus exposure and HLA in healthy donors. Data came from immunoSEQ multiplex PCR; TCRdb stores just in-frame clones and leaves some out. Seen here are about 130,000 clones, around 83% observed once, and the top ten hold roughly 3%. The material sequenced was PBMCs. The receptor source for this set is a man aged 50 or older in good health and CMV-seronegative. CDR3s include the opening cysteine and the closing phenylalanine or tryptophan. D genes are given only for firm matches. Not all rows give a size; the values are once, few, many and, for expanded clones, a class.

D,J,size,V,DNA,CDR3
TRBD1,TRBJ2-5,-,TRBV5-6,TGTGCCAGCAGCTTGACCGGGACAGATCTCCAAGAGACCCAGTACTTC,CASSLTGTDLQETQYF
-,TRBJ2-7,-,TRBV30,TGTGCCTGGAGAGGCGCGGATCGGTACGAGCAGTACTTC,CAWRGADRYEQYF
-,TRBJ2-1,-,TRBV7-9,TGTGCCAGCAGCTCCAACAGGGGGGGAAATGAGCAGTTCTTC,CASSSNRGGNEQFF
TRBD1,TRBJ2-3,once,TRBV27,TGTGCCAGCGCCCACAGGGGATCTAGCACAGATACGCAGTATTTT,CASAHRGSSTDTQYF
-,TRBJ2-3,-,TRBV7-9,TGTGCCAGCAGCTCTAACAGTGGCACAGATACGCAGTATTTT,CASSSNSGTDTQYF
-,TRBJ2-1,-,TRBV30,TGTGCCTGGAGTGGATTCCAGGCCCACAATGAGCAGTTCTTC,CAWSGFQAHNEQFF
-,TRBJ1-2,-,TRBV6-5,TGTGCCAGCAGCGAGGGTGGCCTCTATGGCTACACCTTC,CASSEGGLYGYTF
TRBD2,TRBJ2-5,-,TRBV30,TGTGCCTGGAGTGTAGGGCTAGCGGGGGCAGAGACCCAGTACTTC,CAWSVGLAGAETQYF
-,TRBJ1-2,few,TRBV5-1,TGCGCCAGCAGCTTGCAGGAGGGCTATGGCTACACCTTC,CASSLQEGYGYTF
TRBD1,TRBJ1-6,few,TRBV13,TGTGCCAGCAGCGCGGGACAGGGTGGATCACCCCTCCACTTT,CASSAGQGGSPLHF
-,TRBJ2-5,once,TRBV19,TGTGCCAGTAGTATGAACCTCCGGGAGACCCAGTACTTC,CASSMNLRETQYF
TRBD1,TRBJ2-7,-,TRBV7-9,TGTGCCAGCAGCCCAGGGTCGGGACAGGGCTCCTACGAGCAGTACTTC,CASSPGSGQGSYEQYF
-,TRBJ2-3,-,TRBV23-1,TGCGCCAGCAGTCACTTGACAGGAGGCACAGATACGCAGTATTTT,CASSHLTGGTDTQYF
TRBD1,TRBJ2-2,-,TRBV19,TGTGCCAGTAGTATGGCAGGGGGTTTTACCGGGGAGCTGTTTTTT,CASSMAGGFTGELFF
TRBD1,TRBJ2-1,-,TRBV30,TGTGCCTGGAGTCTGACAGGGGGGGCTGAGCAGTTCTTC,CAWSLTGGAEQFF
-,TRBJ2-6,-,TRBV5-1,TGCGCCAGCAGCAACGACAGGTCGGCCAACGTCCTGACTTTC,CASSNDRSANVLTF
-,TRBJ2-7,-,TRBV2,TGTGCCAGCACGGTCCAGGGGGGAAGCTACGAGCAGTACTTC,CASTVQGGSYEQYF
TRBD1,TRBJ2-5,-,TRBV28,TGTGCCAGCCAGACAGGGGAGATTGTCCAGACCCAGTACTTC,CASQTGEIVQTQYF
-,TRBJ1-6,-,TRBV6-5,TGTGCCAGCAGCTCCACAGGGTCGGGTTCACCCCTCCACTTT,CASSSTGSGSPLHF
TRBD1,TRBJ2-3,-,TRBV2,TGTGCCAGCAGTAACCCGGGACAGAGCACAGATACGCAGTATTTT,CASSNPGQSTDTQYF
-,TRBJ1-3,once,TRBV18,TGTGCCAGCTCACCAACGGGTCCTGGAAACACCATATATTTT,CASSPTGPGNTIYF
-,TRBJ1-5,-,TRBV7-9,TGTGCCAGCAGCACGCAGGGAGGTGAACTACCCCAGCATTTT,CASSTQGGELPQHF
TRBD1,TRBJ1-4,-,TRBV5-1,TGCGCCAGCAGCGCACGAGGGACAGGCCCAACTAATGAAAAACTGTTTTTT,CASSARGTGPTNEKLFF
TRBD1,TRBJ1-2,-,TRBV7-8,TGTGCCAGCAGCTTTGGGTCGGTAAAGGGGGCTGGCTACACCTTC,CASSFGSVKGAGYTF
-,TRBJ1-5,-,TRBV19,TGTGCCAGTAGTTTCCCGAATCAGCCCCAGCATTTT,CASSFPNQPQHF
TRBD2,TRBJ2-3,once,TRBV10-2,TGCGCCAGCCGGGAGGACACTAGCACAGATACGCAGTATTTT,CASREDTSTDTQYF
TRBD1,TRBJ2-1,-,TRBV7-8,TGTGCCAGCAGCATAGGACAGGGCTCCTACAATGAGCAGTTCTTC,CASSIGQGSYNEQFF
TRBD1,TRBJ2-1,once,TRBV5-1,TGCGCCAGCTCGTCGCCGAGACGGGACAGCCCCTACAATGAGCAGTTCTTC,CASSSPRRDSPYNEQFF
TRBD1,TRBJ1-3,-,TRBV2,TGTGCCAGCAGAGAACAGGGGGCTTCTGGAAACACCATATATTTT,CASREQGASGNTIYF
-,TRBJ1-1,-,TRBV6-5,TGTGCCAGCAGTTACGGCCAGGGGACTGAAGCTTTCTTT,CASSYGQGTEAFF
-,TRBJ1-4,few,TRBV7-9,TGTGCCAGCAGCAACGAACGCCGGGGGGACCTAAATGAAAAACTGTTTTTT,CASSNERRGDLNEKLFF
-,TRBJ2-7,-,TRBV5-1,TGCGCCAGCAGCTTGTTGACACAAGGGGTACGTCATACAGAGCAGTACTTC,CASSLLTQGVRHTEQYF
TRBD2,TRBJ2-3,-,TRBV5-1,TGCGCCAGCAGCTTGTTAGCGGGGGGCGTCACAGATACGCAGTATTTT,CASSLLAGGVTDTQYF
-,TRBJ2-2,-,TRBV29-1,TGCAGCGTTCAGGTCACCGGGGAGCTGTTTTTT,CSVQVTGELFF
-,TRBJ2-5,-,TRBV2,TGTGCCAGCAGGGAGCAAGAGACCCAGTACTTC,CASREQETQYF
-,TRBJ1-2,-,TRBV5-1,TGCGCCAGCAGCTACGGGACTGCTTATGGCTACACCTTC,CASSYGTAYGYTF
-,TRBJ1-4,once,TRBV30,TGTGCCTGGGAGATTGCCGGAAAACTGTTTTTT,CAWEIAGKLFF
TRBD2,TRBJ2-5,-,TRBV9,TGTGCCAGCAGCGTAGGGGTCGGGGGGGCAGGGGAGACCCAGTACTTC,CASSVGVGGAGETQYF
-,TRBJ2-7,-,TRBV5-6,TGTGCCAGCAGCTTCCCCGCGCCCTACGAGCAGTACTTC,CASSFPAPYEQYF
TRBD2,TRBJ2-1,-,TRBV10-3,TGTGCCATCAGTGACTACAGCGGGGGGAGCTCCTACAATGAGCAGTTCTTC,CAISDYSGGSSYNEQFF
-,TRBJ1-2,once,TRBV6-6,TGTGCCAGCAGTTTCAGGGGTTTGGACTATGGCTACACCTTC,CASSFRGLDYGYTF
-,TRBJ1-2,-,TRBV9,TGTGCCAGCAGCCCGGACAGTAACTATGGCTACACCTTC,CASSPDSNYGYTF
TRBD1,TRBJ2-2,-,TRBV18,TGTGCCAGCTCACAGGGGACAGTACTCACCGGGGAGCTGTTTTTT,CASSQGTVLTGELFF
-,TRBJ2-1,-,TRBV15,TGTGCCACCAGCAGATCAGGGATCCGAAACAATGAGCAGTTCTTC,CATSRSGIRNNEQFF
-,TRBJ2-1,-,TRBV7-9,TGTGCCAGCAGCGGGAGTTACGACAATGAGCAGTTCTTC,CASSGSYDNEQFF
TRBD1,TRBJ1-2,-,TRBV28,TGTGCCAGCAACACCCCGGGACAGGGTAGTGGCTACACCTTC,CASNTPGQGSGYTF
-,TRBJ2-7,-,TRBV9,TGTGCCAGCAGCGTAAATGGGAGATACGAGCAGTACTTC,CASSVNGRYEQYF
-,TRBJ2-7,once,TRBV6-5,TGTGCCAGCAGTCTAAGCGACAGCTCCTACGAGCAGTACTTC,CASSLSDSSYEQYF